This T cell receptor beta chain was captured in a study of T cell repertoires in cytomegalovirus infection (dated by TCRdb to about 2019). A note on the overall study: Recently identified HLA-C-restricted CMV epitopes, whose presentation resists viral immunomodulation, were targeted by peptide stimulations together with well-studied HLA-B-restricted epitopes. Because public TCR beta signatures pointed to carriage of CMV infection together with the matching HLA type, the HLA type of each donor mattered for the analysis. Here is what the overall study found, with its caveats: The ex vivo response was dominated by HLA-C-restricted CMV-specific TCR beta clonotypes, which also provided the single most frequent clonotype in two of eight donors. In both this cohort and an independent roughly 350-donor cohort, the cumulative frequency of public TCR beta family members distinguished carriers of CMV infection plus the relevant HLA type.

TCRdb names Illumina HiSeq 1500 as the instrument used. The public reads were quality trimmed at Q25 with fastp and then assembled into clones with MiXCR by TCRdb, keeping productive beta chains. For every CDR3 protein sequence, its rows merge into one entry that carries the most common genes and DNA. The sample data list roughly 500,000 distinct CDR3 sequences, and roughly 34% of these were observed just once. The top ten clonotypes cover 15% to 20% of the sample. A remark on this clonotype: Its antigen is currently not known. It is unclear where the CDR3 begins or ends on the DNA, so no DNA is shown, and the CDR3 is as TCRdb lists it.

The CDR3, from cysteine to phenylalanine, totals 19 residues. What this sample's treatment or condition label stands for: in vitro stimulation with specific CMV peptide epitopes to enrich CMV-specific T cells. The chain couples TRBV7-5 to TRBJ2-1; the D call TRBD1 from the table was never checked on the DNA. TRBV7-5 represents a pseudogene. This receptor was identified in a human donor in good health (CMV status not recorded). Some clones in this sample may be carry-over from other donors' samples. The specimen was cultured PBMCs, collected from culture after CMV antigen stimulation. The CDR3 region has the sequence CISVPEDNLIRVLRNEQFF.